Each of the 27 T cell receptor beta chains below was sequenced from the same sample in a study of cytomegalovirus exposure and HLA in healthy donors. This PCR relied on a set of 60 Vbeta primers and 13 Jbeta primers. The protocol was immunoSEQ multiplex PCR, while the TCRdb copy is restricted to in-frame clones and leaves out a portion. Of over 200,000 clones in the sample, roughly four fifths were seen once. Input material: PBMCs. These receptors were collected from a woman aged 40 to 50 in good health and CMV-seronegative.

The gene calls are TRBV27 and TRBJ2-7, with a weak D call TRBD2 (6 bases). V lost 4 bases and J lost 2, with 15 bases in between. This CDR3 has 15 residues. The germline V gene has CDR1 MNHEY and CDR2 SMNVEV (reference sequence). The CDR3 bases are TGTGCCAGCAGTTCCGGGAGCAAACCTACCTACGAGCAGTACTTC. Translation: CASSSGSKPTYEQYF.

This chain links TRBV25-1 with TRBJ1-2; D is undetermined. This CDR3 region has 12 residues. V gave up 4 bases and J gave up 4 bases, with 7 bases separating them. The germline V gene encodes CDR1 MGHDK and CDR2 SYGVNS. DNA for the CDR3: TGTGCCAGCAGTGTGCGTGGCTATGGCTACACCTTC. Amino acids: CASSVRGYGYTF.

This chain links TRBV6-1 with TRBJ1-1; TRBD1 matches 8 bases. Germline trimming cut 7 bases from V and 1 base from J; bases unmatched to any gene: 2. This CDR3 spans 13 amino acids. Germline CDR1 reads MNHNS; CDR2 reads SASEGT. CDR3 in DNA: TGTGCCAGCACCGGACAGGGGAACACTGAAGCTTTCTTT. This codes for CASTGQGNTEAFF.

The chain recombines TRBV9 with TRBJ1-1; possible D gene TRBD1, 6 bases. Germline assignment: CDR1 SGDLS and CDR2 YYNGEE. This CDR3 has 15 residues. With 3 bases removed from V and 2 bases from J, the gap between germline ends came to 14 bases. The CDR3 spells CASSALTGPNTEAFF. CDR3 in DNA: TGTGCCAGCAGCGCTCTGACAGGCCCTAACACTGAAGCTTTCTTT. Based on the CDR3 plus reference TRBV9 and TRBJ1-1, the full variable domain is DSGVTQTPKHLITATGQRVTLRCSPRSGDLSVYWYQQSLDQGLQFLIQYYNGEERAKGNILERFSAQQFPDLHSELNLSSLELGDSALYFCASSALTGPNTEAFFGQGTRLTVV.

The rearrangement uses TRBV10-3 and TRBJ2-7, with TRBD1 matching over 7 bases. CDR1 and CDR2 (germline): ENHRY, SYGVKD. The CDR3 contains 14 residues. V lost 0 bases, J lost 3 bases, and 2 bases stayed unmatched. CDR3 DNA sequence: TGTGCCATCAGTGAGTCTGGGACAGACTACGAGCAGTACTTC. Protein sequence: CAISESGTDYEQYF.

The CDR3 DNA sequence: TGTGCCAGCAGCTTACTTGGGGCCAACGTCCTGACTTTC. Its translation: CASSLLGANVLTF. V gene TRBV7-9 combines with J gene TRBJ2-6; no clear D gene. The V and J ends lost 2 bases and 3 bases respectively, with 2 bases between them. In germline, CDR1 is SEHNR, CDR2 FQNEAQ (reference sequence). The CDR3 is 13 residues long.

CDR3 in amino acids: CASSQRALSSYEQYF. The CDR3 DNA reads as TGTGCCAGCAGCCAGCGGGCGCTGAGCTCCTACGAGCAGTACTTC. This chain connects TRBV5-6 to TRBJ2-7; possibly TRBD2 for D (6 bases). The CDR3 sequence is 15 residues long. V lost 4 bases, J lost 0 bases, and 14 bases lay in between. The V gene's germline CDR1 is SGHDT and CDR2 YYEEEE. The complete variable domain, with remaining parts taken from reference TRBV5-6 and TRBJ2-7, reads DAGVTQSPTHLIKTRGQQVTLRCSPKSGHDTVSWYQQALGQGPQFIFQYYEEEERQRGNFPDRFSGHQFPNYSSELNVNALLLGDSALYLCASSQRALSSYEQYFGPGTRLTVT.

This clone has a handful of counts. The chain couples TRBV28 to TRBJ1-2, with D possibly TRBD1 on 6 matching bases. V was cut by 3 bases and J by 8 bases, with 10 bases left in between. The CDR3 covers 12 residues. Germline V gene data show CDR1 as MDHEN and CDR2 as SYDVKM. The CDR3 reads CASSLNQGGYTF. CDR3 coding DNA: TGTGCCAGCAGTTTGAATCAGGGGGGCTACACCTTC.

The chain recombines TRBV5-6 with TRBJ1-1; D possibly corresponds to TRBD1 (6 bases). V lost 3 bases and J 1 base, leaving 7 bases between the germline ends. Germline loops: CDR1 SGHDT, CDR2 YYEEEE. The CDR3 totals 13 residues. CDR3 DNA sequence: TGTGCCAGCAGCTGGGACAAGAACACTGAAGCTTTCTTT. It yields the protein CASSWDKNTEAFF.

This clone showed up just once. This rearrangement joins TRBV5-1 to TRBJ2-2; tentative D call: TRBD2 (7 bases). This CDR3 spans 15 amino acids. Germline V gene data show CDR1 as SGHRS and CDR2 as YFSETQ. Trimming left V 1 base short and J 3 bases short, with 10 bases between. The CDR3: CASSLKGGDTGELFF. DNA of the CDR3: TGCGCCAGCAGCTTGAAGGGGGGGGACACCGGGGAGCTGTTTTTT.

The chain has TRBV5-5 and TRBJ1-5; D not certain. This CDR3 has 15 residues. Germline CDR1 is SGHKS and CDR2 is YYEKEE (reference sequence). V lost 4 bases and J 4 bases, leaving 15 bases between the germline ends. This chain's CDR3 is CASSDAGRGNQPQHF. Here the CDR3 DNA reads TGTGCCAGCAGCGACGCCGGGAGAGGGAATCAGCCCCAGCATTTT.

V gene TRBV5-1 combines with J gene TRBJ1-4; D is possibly TRBD1 (5 bases). Germline CDR1 and CDR2: SGHRS and YFSETQ. V lost 4 bases, J lost 7 bases, and 17 bases lay in between. The CDR3 covers 15 residues. The CDR3 DNA reads as TGCGCCAGCAGCGAAGGAGATCTCGGGGGTGAAAAACTGTTTTTT. Protein sequence: CASSEGDLGGEKLFF.

This clone was seen only a few times. V gene TRBV18 combines with J gene TRBJ1-4; 8 bases agree with TRBD1. The CDR3 runs 14 residues. J gave up 3 bases and V 3 bases, and 0 bases lay outside the gene matches. CDR1 and CDR2 (germline): KGHSH, LQKENI. This CDR3 is CASSPTGANEKLFF. In DNA, the CDR3 is TGTGCCAGCTCACCGACAGGGGCTAATGAAAAACTGTTTTTT. The full variable domain, in which reference TRBV18 and TRBJ1-4 provide the parts outside the CDR3, is NAGVMQNPRHLVRRRGQEARLRCSPMKGHSHVYWYRQLPEEGLKFMVYLQKENIIDESGMPKERFSAEFPKEGPSILRIQQVVRGDSAAYFCASSPTGANEKLFFGSGTQLSVL.

This clone was found once. The chain couples TRBV7-2 to TRBJ1-1, with 8 bases aligning to TRBD1. Germline loops: CDR1 SGHTA, CDR2 FQGNSA. The trim removed 3 bases at V and 4 bases at J, leaving 1 base unmatched. This CDR3 has 13 residues. CDR3 protein: CASSLDRATEAFF. In DNA, the CDR3 is TGTGCCAGCAGCTTGGACAGGGCCACTGAAGCTTTCTTT.

V is TRBV2 and J is TRBJ1-1, with D unclear. CDR3 length: 10 amino acids. Germline V gene data show CDR1 as SNHLY and CDR2 as FYNNEI. V was cut by 7 bases and J by 8 bases, with 8 bases left in between. The CDR3 protein is CASIGSEAFF. CDR3 sequence (DNA): TGTGCCAGCATTGGCTCAGAAGCTTTCTTT.

This clone showed up just a few times. The chain joins TRBV5-1 to TRBJ2-7, with D tentatively TRBD1 (6 bases). V lost 3 bases and J 3 bases, leaving 10 bases between the germline ends. Germline assignment: CDR1 SGHRS and CDR2 YFSETQ. This CDR3 region has 13 residues. In DNA form, the CDR3 reads TGCGCCAGCAGCTCCCAGACAGGCTACGAGCAGTACTTC. This gives the protein CASSSQTGYEQYF.

This clone was recorded only once. This rearrangement joins TRBV11-2 to TRBJ2-7; TRBD2 aligns across 9 bases. Germline CDR1 and CDR2: SGHAT and FQNNGV. After removal of 1 base from V and 7 bases from J, the junction contained 5 bases not matched to a gene. CDR3 length: 14 amino acids. CDR3 coding DNA: TGTGCCAGCAGCTTAGTAGCGGGGGCCGGGGAGCAGTACTTC. Encoded protein: CASSLVAGAGEQYF.

The chain links TRBV27 to TRBJ1-2; 7 bases are a match to TRBD1. The length of the CDR3 is 14 residues. The V segment lost 3 bases and the J segment 2 bases; nucleotides outside the gene matches: 3. From germline, CDR1 is MNHEY and CDR2 SMNVEV (reference sequence). The CDR3 coding sequence is TGTGCCAGCAGTTTCTCGACAGGGAACTATGGCTACACCTTC. Amino acid sequence: CASSFSTGNYGYTF.

The rearrangement uses TRBV5-1 and TRBJ2-1, with D perhaps matching TRBD1 (6 bases). Germline assignment: CDR1 SGHRS and CDR2 YFSETQ. V lost 5 bases, J lost 1 base, and 16 bases lay in between. CDR3 length: 16 residues. In nucleotides, the CDR3 is TGCGCCAGCAGTTATGACACAGGGAGTTCCTACAATGAGCAGTTCTTC. Amino acid sequence: CASSYDTGSSYNEQFF.

The chain combines TRBV25-1 with TRBJ2-3, with 14 bases lining up with TRBD2. Germline V gene sequence: CDR1 MGHDK, CDR2 SYGVNS. The CDR3 totals 18 residues. V lost 3 bases, J lost 1 base, and 6 bases stayed unmatched. The CDR3 DNA follows: TGTGCCAGCAGTGAGGAAGCGGGACTAGCGGGGGGCACAGATACGCAGTATTTT. Encoded protein: CASSEEAGLAGGTDTQYF.

This clone was found a few times. The same CDR3 is also encoded by other DNA sequences in this sample. The chain employs TRBV2 and TRBJ1-1; 7 bases align to TRBD1. V dropped 7 bases and J dropped 1; count of bases not matched to a gene: 3. The CDR3 runs 13 residues. Germline-derived CDR1 and CDR2 are SNHLY and FYNNEI. CDR3 loop: CASKGQPNTEAFF. DNA for the CDR3: TGTGCCAGCAAGGGACAGCCGAACACTGAAGCTTTCTTT.

In its sample, this clone was seen a few times. The chain joins TRBV5-1 to TRBJ1-1; D is ambiguous. This CDR3 has 11 amino acids. V lost 0 bases to trimming and J lost 8 bases, with 5 bases between them. CDR1 is SGHRS, CDR2 YFSETQ, per germline. The CDR3 is CASSLGEEAFF. CDR3 DNA: TGCGCCAGCAGCTTGGGTGAGGAAGCTTTCTTT.

The chain has TRBV7-9 and TRBJ1-1; possibly TRBD1 for D (5 bases). The CDR3 extends over 12 amino acids. CDR1 is SEHNR and CDR2 is FQNEAQ in the germline V gene (reference sequence). The V end was cut by 3 bases, the J end by 8 bases, with 10 bases between. Here the CDR3 DNA reads TGTGCCAGCAGCTTTAGCGGGGGAGAAGCTTTCTTT. As protein: CASSFSGGEAFF. The whole variable domain, filled in from reference TRBV7-9 and TRBJ1-1, reads DTGVSQNPRHKITKRGQNVTFRCDPISEHNRLYWYRQTLGQGPEFLTYFQNEAQLEKSRLLSDRFSAERPKGSFSTLEIQRTEQGDSAMYLCASSFSGGEAFFGQGTRLTVV.

V gene TRBV5-4 combines with J gene TRBJ2-2, with 7 nucleotides matching TRBD2. CDR1 and CDR2 from the germline V gene are SGHNT and YYREEE (reference sequence). This CDR3 is 15 amino acids long. V shed 3 bases, J shed 5 bases, and the junction held 7 bases outside the gene matches. Here the CDR3 reads CASSSPGGRTGELFF. CDR3 bases: TGTGCCAGCAGCTCCCCGGGGGGTCGGACCGGGGAGCTGTTTTTT.

The rearrangement links TRBV7-2 to TRBJ2-1; the match to TRBD1 covers 7 bases. J was trimmed by 4 bases and V by 1 base; bases with no gene match: 4. The CDR3 extends over 15 amino acids. Germline CDR1 SGHTA, CDR2 FQGNSA. The CDR3 region is CASSLVQGEYNEQFF. The DNA of the CDR3 is TGTGCCAGCAGCTTAGTGCAGGGGGAATACAATGAGCAGTTCTTC.

The gene calls are TRBV11-1 and TRBJ2-2; a weak D match, TRBD1 (6 bases). Germline CDR1 and CDR2: SGHAT and FQDESV (reference sequence). This CDR3 is 13 amino acids long. Trimming pared 5 bases from V and 4 bases from J, leaving 8 bases between. The CDR3 nucleotides are TGTGCCAGCAGCCCCAGGGGCACCGGGGAGCTGTTTTTT. Its translation: CASSPRGTGELFF.

The rearrangement joins TRBV30 to TRBJ1-4; no clear D. Germline V gene sequence: CDR1 GTSNPN, CDR2 SVGIG (reference sequence). This CDR3 has 14 residues. V was pared by 7 bases and J by 8 bases, with 20 bases between. CDR3 sequence: CASLPKATVEKLFF. The CDR3 nucleotides read TGTGCCTCCCTCCCCAAAGCCACCGTGGAAAAACTGTTTTTT.